This T cell receptor beta chain was recovered during a study of Ad26.COV2.S vaccination and SARS-CoV-2 variants. Note on this clone: Its antigen is undetermined.

Treatment here: 15 to 20 received Ad26.COV2.S at low or high dose, single or two shots; about 5 received placebo; per-sample allocation not given. Sampling was performed 63 days after the first vaccine or placebo injection. Whole-study findings and limits: Vaccinees and placebo recipients showed similar non-spike TCR breadth.

Data came from immunoSEQ multiplex PCR; TCRdb stores just in-frame clones and leaves some out. The repertoire has 350,000 to 450,000 clones, 80% to 95% of them found once; the top ten carry around 1.7%. CDR1 SGHTA and CDR2 FQGNSA come from the germline V gene. Trimming left V 5 bases short and J 4 bases short, with 15 bases between. This CDR3 contains 15 residues. This chain uses TRBV7-2 with TRBJ2-1, with no clear D. The sequence came from a person between 18 and 59 years old who received the Ad26.COV2.S COVID-19 vaccine or a placebo. Specimen: peripheral blood, collected in a trial of Ad26.COV2.S vaccine versus placebo. As DNA, the CDR3 is TGTGCCAGCAGCATCGACCATCGCCTTTACAATGAGCAGTTCTTC. Its protein is CASSIDHRLYNEQFF.